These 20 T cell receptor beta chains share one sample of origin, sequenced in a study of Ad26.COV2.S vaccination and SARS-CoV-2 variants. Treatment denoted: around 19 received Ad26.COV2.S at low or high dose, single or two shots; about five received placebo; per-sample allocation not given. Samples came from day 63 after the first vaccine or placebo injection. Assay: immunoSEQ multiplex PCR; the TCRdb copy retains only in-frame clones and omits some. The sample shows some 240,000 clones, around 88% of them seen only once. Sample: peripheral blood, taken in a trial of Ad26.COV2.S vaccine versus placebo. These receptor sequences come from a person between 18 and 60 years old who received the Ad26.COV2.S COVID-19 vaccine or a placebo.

Written as DNA, the CDR3 is TGTGCCAGCACCCCATGGGTAAGGGCTAGCGGGAGTAGATACAATGAGCAGTTCTTC. It encodes CASTPWVRASGSRYNEQFF. The rearrangement uses TRBV7-6 and TRBJ2-1; 10 bases match TRBD2. Germline V CDR1 and CDR2: SGHVS, FNYEAQ. Losses at the gene ends were 7 bases for V and 4 bases for J; bases not matched to a gene: 19. The CDR3 has 19 residues.

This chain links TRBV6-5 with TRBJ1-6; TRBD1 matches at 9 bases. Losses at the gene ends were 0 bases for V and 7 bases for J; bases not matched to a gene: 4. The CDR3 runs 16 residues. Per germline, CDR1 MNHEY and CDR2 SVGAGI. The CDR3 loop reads CASSYSVTGGNSPLHF. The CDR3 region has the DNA TGTGCCAGCAGTTACTCGGTGACAGGGGGAAATTCACCCCTCCACTTT.

The DNA of the CDR3 is TGTGCCACCCAACCCCGCTGGGGGGAGCTGTTTTTT. It encodes CATQPRWGELFF. V is TRBV27 and J is TRBJ2-2; D uncertain. V gave up 10 bases and J gave up 8 bases, with 14 bases separating them. This CDR3 region has 12 residues. Germline CDR1 is MNHEY and CDR2 is SMNVEV (reference sequence).

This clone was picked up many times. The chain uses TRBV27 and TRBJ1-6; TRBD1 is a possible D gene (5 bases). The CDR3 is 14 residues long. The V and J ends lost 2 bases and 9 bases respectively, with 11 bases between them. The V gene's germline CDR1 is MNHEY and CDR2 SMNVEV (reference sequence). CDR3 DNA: TGTGCCAGCAGTTTAACTCCGGGGGGTTCACCCCTCCACTTT. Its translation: CASSLTPGGSPLHF.

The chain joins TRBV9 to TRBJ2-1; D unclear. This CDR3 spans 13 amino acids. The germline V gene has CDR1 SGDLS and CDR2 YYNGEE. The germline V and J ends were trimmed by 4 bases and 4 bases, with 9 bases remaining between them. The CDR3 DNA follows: TGTGCCAGCAGCTCCGGGCCATACAATGAGCAGTTCTTC. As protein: CASSSGPYNEQFF.

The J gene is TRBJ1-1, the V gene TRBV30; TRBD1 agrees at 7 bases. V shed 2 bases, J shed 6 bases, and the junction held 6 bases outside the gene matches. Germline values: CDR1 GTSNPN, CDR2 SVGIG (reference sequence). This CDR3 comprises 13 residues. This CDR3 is CAWSILDRAEAFF. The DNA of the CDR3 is TGTGCCTGGAGTATACTCGACAGGGCTGAAGCTTTCTTT.

CDR3 protein: CASSLFGGNTGELFF. CDR3 in DNA: TGTGCCAGCAGCTTGTTCGGCGGAAACACCGGGGAGCTGTTTTTT. The chain joins TRBV7-8 to TRBJ2-2, with D uncertain. V was trimmed by 3 bases and J by 2 bases, leaving 10 bases between them. The CDR3 loop spans 15 amino acids. Germline loops: CDR1 SGHVS, CDR2 FQNEAQ.

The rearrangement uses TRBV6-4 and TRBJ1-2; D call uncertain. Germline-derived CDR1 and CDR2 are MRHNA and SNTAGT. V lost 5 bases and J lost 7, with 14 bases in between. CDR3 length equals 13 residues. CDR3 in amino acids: CASSPKVGLGYTF. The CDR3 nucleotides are TGTGCCAGCAGTCCCAAAGTCGGGCTTGGCTACACCTTC.

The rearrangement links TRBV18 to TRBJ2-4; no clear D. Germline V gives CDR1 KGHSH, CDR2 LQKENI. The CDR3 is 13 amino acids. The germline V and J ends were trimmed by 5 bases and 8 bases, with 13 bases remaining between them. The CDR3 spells CASSTYTEDIQYF. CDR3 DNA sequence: TGTGCCAGCTCAACATATACCGAGGACATTCAGTACTTC. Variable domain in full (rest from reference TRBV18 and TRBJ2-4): NAGVMQNPRHLVRRRGQEARLRCSPMKGHSHVYWYRQLPEEGLKFMVYLQKENIIDESGMPKERFSAEFPKEGPSILRIQQVVRGDSAAYFCASSTYTEDIQYFGAGTRLSVL.

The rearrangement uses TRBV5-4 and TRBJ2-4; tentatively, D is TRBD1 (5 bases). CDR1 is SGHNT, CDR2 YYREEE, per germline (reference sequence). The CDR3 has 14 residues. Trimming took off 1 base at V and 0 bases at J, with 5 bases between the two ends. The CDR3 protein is CASSLQGAKNIQYF. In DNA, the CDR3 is TGTGCCAGCAGCTTGCAGGGAGCCAAAAACATTCAGTACTTC.

The CDR3 reads CASSPGVGQLSSGANVLTF. The CDR3 DNA reads as TGTGCCAGCAGCCCCGGAGTGGGACAGCTAAGCTCTGGGGCCAACGTCCTGACTTTC. The chain is built from TRBV7-6 and TRBJ2-6, with 7 bases fitting TRBD1. V shed 5 bases and J 0 bases; nucleotides not matched to a gene: 13. The germline CDR1 and CDR2 sequences are SGHVS and FNYEAQ. This CDR3 is built from 19 residues.

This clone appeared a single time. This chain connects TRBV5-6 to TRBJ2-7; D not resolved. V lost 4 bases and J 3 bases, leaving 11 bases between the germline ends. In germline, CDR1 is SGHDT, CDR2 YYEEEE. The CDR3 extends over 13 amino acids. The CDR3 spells CASSPLGGYEQYV. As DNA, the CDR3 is TGTGCCAGCAGCCCCCTAGGTGGCTACGAGCAGTACGTC.

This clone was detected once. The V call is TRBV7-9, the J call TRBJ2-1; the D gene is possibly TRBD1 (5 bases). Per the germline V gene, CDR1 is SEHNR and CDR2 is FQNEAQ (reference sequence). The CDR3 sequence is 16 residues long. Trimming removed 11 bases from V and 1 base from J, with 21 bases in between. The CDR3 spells CALLQGPYKSYNEQFF. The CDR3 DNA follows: TGTGCCCTGCTTCAGGGTCCATACAAGTCCTACAATGAGCAGTTCTTC.

CDR3 loop: CASSHTTGLSTDTQYF. In DNA form, the CDR3 reads TGCGCCAGCAGCCACACAACTGGTCTTAGCACAGATACGCAGTATTTT. The V gene is TRBV4-1, the J gene TRBJ2-3; D call uncertain. The V and J ends lost 3 bases and 0 bases respectively, with 13 bases between them. The germline gives CDR1 MGHRA, CDR2 YSYEKL. CDR3 length: 16 amino acids.

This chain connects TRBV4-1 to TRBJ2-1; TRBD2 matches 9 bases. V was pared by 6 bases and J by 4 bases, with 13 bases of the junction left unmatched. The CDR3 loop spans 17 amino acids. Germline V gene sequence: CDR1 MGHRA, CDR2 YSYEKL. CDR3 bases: TGCGCCAGCAGTCTAAGCGCGGCGGGGGGGCTTTACAATGAGCAGTTCTTC. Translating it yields CASSLSAAGGLYNEQFF.

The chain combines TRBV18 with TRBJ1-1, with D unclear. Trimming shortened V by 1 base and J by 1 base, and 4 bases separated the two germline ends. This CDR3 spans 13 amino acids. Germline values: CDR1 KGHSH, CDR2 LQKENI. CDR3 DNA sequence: TGTGCCAGCTCACCACGACAGAACACTGAAGCTTTCTTT. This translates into CASSPRQNTEAFF. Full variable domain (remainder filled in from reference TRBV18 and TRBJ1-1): NAGVMQNPRHLVRRRGQEARLRCSPMKGHSHVYWYRQLPEEGLKFMVYLQKENIIDESGMPKERFSAEFPKEGPSILRIQQVVRGDSAAYFCASSPRQNTEAFFGQGTRLTVV.

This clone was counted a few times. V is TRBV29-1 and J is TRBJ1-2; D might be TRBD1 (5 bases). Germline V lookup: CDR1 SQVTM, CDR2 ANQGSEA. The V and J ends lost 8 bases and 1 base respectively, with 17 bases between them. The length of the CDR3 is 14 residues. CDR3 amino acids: CSILSGDSNYGYTF. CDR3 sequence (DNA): TGCAGCATATTGTCGGGAGACAGTAACTATGGCTACACCTTC.

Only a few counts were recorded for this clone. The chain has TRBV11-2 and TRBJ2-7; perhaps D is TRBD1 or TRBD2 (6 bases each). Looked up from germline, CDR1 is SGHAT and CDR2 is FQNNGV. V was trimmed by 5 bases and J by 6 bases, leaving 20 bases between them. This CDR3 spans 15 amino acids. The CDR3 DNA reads TGTGCCAGCAGCACGCACCGGGGGCCGAGCAGCGAGCAGTACTTC. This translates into CASSTHRGPSSEQYF.

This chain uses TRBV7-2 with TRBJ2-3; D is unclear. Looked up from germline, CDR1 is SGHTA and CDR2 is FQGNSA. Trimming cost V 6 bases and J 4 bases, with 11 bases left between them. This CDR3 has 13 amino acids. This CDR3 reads CASRPSVADTQYF. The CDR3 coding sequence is TGTGCCAGCAGGCCGTCCGTCGCAGATACGCAGTATTTT.

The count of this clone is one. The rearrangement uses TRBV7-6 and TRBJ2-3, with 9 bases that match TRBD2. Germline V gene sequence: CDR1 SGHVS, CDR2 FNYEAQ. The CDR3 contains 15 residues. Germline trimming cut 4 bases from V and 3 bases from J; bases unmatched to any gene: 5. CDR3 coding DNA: TGTGCCAGCAGCTCCGCGGGGGGGCGGACAGATACGCAGTATTTT. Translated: CASSSAGGRTDTQYF.